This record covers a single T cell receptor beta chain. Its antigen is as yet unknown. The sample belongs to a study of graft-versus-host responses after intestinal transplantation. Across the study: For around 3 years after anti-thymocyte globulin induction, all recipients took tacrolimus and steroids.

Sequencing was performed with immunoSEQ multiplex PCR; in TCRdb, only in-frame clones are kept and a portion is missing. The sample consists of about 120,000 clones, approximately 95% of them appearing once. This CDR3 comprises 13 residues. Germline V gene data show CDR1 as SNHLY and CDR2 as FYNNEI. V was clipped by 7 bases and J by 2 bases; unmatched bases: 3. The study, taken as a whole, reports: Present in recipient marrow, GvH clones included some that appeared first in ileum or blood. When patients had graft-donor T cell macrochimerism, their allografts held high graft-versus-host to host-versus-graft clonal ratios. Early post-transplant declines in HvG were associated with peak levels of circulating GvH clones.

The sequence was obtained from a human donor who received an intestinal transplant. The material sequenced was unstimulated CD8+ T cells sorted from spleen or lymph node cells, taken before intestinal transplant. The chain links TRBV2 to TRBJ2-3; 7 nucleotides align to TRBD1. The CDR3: CASTTGSTDTQYF. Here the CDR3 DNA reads TGTGCCAGCACGACAGGGTCCACAGATACGCAGTATTTT.